This is a list of T cell receptor beta chains from one sample in a study of identical twins. TCRdb used MiXCR to reprocess the 5' RACE reads, holding one entry per CDR3 protein. The table records about 280,000 distinct CDR3 sequences, roughly 8.6% of them present only once. These same data were also listed under a study on yellow fever vaccine responses in identical twins.

The sample comprised memory (CD45RO+) T cells sorted from blood. These receptors were collected from a woman between 18 and 29 years old in good health. Each CDR3 is given with its conserved first and last residue. Fields, in order: J gene, clone size, V gene, D gene, CDR3 DNA, CDR3 protein. D genes are given only for firm matches. Clone size is not always given. Where it is, it says once, few, many or a class for expanded clones.

>TRBJ2-7|many|TRBV28|-
TGTGCCAGCAAACGATCCGGGGGCAGCTCCTACGAGCAGTACTTC
CASKRSGGSSYEQYF
>TRBJ2-3|many|TRBV7-2|-
TGTGCCAGCAGACCCATTTGGGCGACAGATACGCAGTATTTT
CASRPIWATDTQYF
>TRBJ2-2|many|TRBV3-1|-
TGTGCCAGCAGCCAAGGAGGGGGTAGAGGGTCCGGGGAGCTGTTTTTT
CASSQGGGRGSGELFF
>TRBJ1-4|few|TRBV5-1|-
TGCGCCAGCAGTTTTCAACCTAATGAAAAACTGTTTTTT
CASSFQPNEKLFF
>TRBJ2-1|-|TRBV18|TRBD2
TGTGCCAGCTCACCGGGGCGGGGGGGCGGTGAGCAGTTCTTC
CASSPGRGGGEQFF
>TRBJ2-7|few|TRBV2|-
TGTGCCAGCAGTGAGGTGGAGGGGAAACCCTACGAGCAGTACTTC
CASSEVEGKPYEQYF
>TRBJ2-1|few|TRBV9|-
TGTGCCAGCAGCCCACAGACAGGTTCGGGGGGTGAGCAGTTCTTC
CASSPQTGSGGEQFF
>TRBJ2-1|many|TRBV4-2|TRBD1
TGTGCCAGCAGCCAAGGTATTCCCCAGGGGGTTATCTACAATGAGCAGTTCTTC
CASSQGIPQGVIYNEQFF
>TRBJ1-3|-|TRBV4-1|-
TGCGCCAGCAGCCCCTTAGGCCACTCTGGAAACACCATATATTTT
CASSPLGHSGNTIYF
>TRBJ2-5|-|TRBV28|-
TGTGCCAGCAGTTCCCCCGAGGGGTTTAGAGAGACCCAGTACTTC
CASSSPEGFRETQYF
>TRBJ2-3|-|TRBV27|TRBD1
TGTGCCAGCAGTGCCCAGGGGGCTGATTTCACGCAGTATTTT
CASSAQGADFTQYF
>TRBJ2-5|-|TRBV5-1|-
TGCGCCAGCAGCTTGGGGGTAGCCGAGATAATCCAAGAGACCCAGTACTTC
CASSLGVAEIIQETQYF
>TRBJ2-3|few|TRBV19|TRBD2
TGTGCCAGTACCCCTGGGACTAGCGGGGGAGACACGCAGTATTTT
CASTPGTSGGDTQYF
>TRBJ2-2|-|TRBV15|-
TGTGCCACCAGCAGAGATAGACTAGTCACCGGGGAGCTGTTTTTT
CATSRDRLVTGELFF
>TRBJ1-1|-|TRBV11-3|TRBD1
TGTGCCAGCAGCTTAGCGGACAGGGCAGACTCCTACACTGAAGCTTTCTTT
CASSLADRADSYTEAFF
>TRBJ2-2|few|TRBV11-2|TRBD2
TGTGCCAGCAGCCCGACGGCTAGCGGGGGTCAAGCCGGGGAGCTGTTTTTT
CASSPTASGGQAGELFF
>TRBJ2-3|-|TRBV12-3/TRBV12-4|-
TGTGTCAGCAGCAGAACAGATACGCAGTATTTT
CVSSRTDTQYF
>TRBJ1-5|many|TRBV29-1|-
TGCAGCGTTGGGGTTAGTAGCAATCAGCCCCAGCATTTT
CSVGVSSNQPQHF
>TRBJ2-7|few|TRBV14|-
TGTGCCAGCAGCCACGAGGGCAGGGAGAAATACGAGCAGTACTTC
CASSHEGREKYEQYF
>TRBJ2-6|-|TRBV20-1|TRBD1
TGCAGTGCTAGAGAGCAGGGGGCCGCTGGGGCCAACGTCCTGACTTTC
CSAREQGAAGANVLTF
>TRBJ2-1|few|TRBV20-1|-
TGCAGTGCTAGTCACTTTGGGGCTAATGAGCAGTTCTTC
CSASHFGANEQFF
>TRBJ2-5|many|TRBV4-2|TRBD2
TGTGCCAGCAGCCAAGAAGGTAGTAGCGGGGAGACCCAGTACTTC
CASSQEGSSGETQYF
>TRBJ2-2|many|TRBV7-6|-
TGTGCCAGCAGCCGAGACTGGAACACCGGGGAGCTGTTTTTT
CASSRDWNTGELFF
>TRBJ2-6|-|TRBV7-9|-
TGTGCCAGCAGCTTAGAATACTCTGGGGCCAACGTCCTGACTTTC
CASSLEYSGANVLTF
>TRBJ2-2|many|TRBV5-1|TRBD2
TGCGCCAGCAGCGAGGGACTAAACACCGGGGAGCTGTTTTTT
CASSEGLNTGELFF
>TRBJ2-7|many|TRBV5-1|-
TGCGCCAGCAGCCCGGGGACGACTCGAGTCCACGAGCAGTACTTC
CASSPGTTRVHEQYF
>TRBJ2-3|-|TRBV3-1|-
TGTGCCAGCAGCCAAATTTGGGGTGATTCAGATACGCAGTATTTT
CASSQIWGDSDTQYF
>TRBJ2-1|few|TRBV6-1|TRBD1
TGTGCCAGCAGTGAAGCGGACAGGCGCCCCTACAATGAGCAGTTCTTC
CASSEADRRPYNEQFF
>TRBJ1-1|-|TRBV20-1|-
TGCAGTGCTAGAGACCCCCGCGGAGTAGCTGAAGCTTTCTTT
CSARDPRGVAEAFF
>TRBJ1-1|few|TRBV3-1|-
TGTGCCAGCAGCCCCTACAGGGCGGAGGGCACTGAAGCTTTCTTT
CASSPYRAEGTEAFF
>TRBJ2-6|-|TRBV4-1|TRBD1
TGCGCCAGCAGCCAGGACAGGGGGCCTGGGGCCAACGTCCTGACTTTC
CASSQDRGPGANVLTF
>TRBJ1-4|-|TRBV10-3|-
TGTGCCATCAGTGCGGGGTCTTCTAATGAAAAACTGTTTTTT
CAISAGSSNEKLFF
>TRBJ1-2|-|TRBV29-1|-
TGCAGCGTTGAGAGCAGCATTTATGGCTACACCTTC
CSVESSIYGYTF